This T cell receptor (beta chain) was profiled in a study of CD8+ T cells in alopecia areata. The CDR3 runs to 14 residues. V dropped 7 bases and J dropped 3 bases, with 12 bases sitting between them. In germline, CDR1 is MNHNY, CDR2 SVGAGI (reference sequence). RNA extraction was followed by reverse transcription into cDNA, which acted as the sequencing template. The protocol was immunoSEQ multiplex PCR, while the TCRdb copy is restricted to in-frame clones and leaves out a portion. The profile shows 130,000 to 150,000 clones, around 47% of them singletons. Samples from alopecia areata patients were lesional scalp punch biopsies and peripheral blood.

The origin of this receptor is a human donor with alopecia areata. The chain is built from TRBV6-6 and TRBJ1-4; no clear D gene. Sequencing used CD4+ T cells sorted from blood. This chain's CDR3 is CASTPRSSNEKLFF. CDR3 coding DNA: TGTGCCAGCACACCTAGGAGTTCTAATGAAAAACTGTTTTTT.